The following is a T cell receptor (beta chain) sequence with its context. Other DNA sequences from this sample encode an identical CDR3 as well. The entry originates in a study of shared clonotypes between healthy human individuals. The CDR3 loop spans 13 amino acids. V was pared by 2 bases and J by 1 base, with 4 bases between. Germline V CDR1 and CDR2: MNHEY, SMNVEV (reference sequence). Using immunoSEQ multiplex PCR, the repertoire was profiled, and TCRdb retains in-frame clones only, with some absent. The data hold about 2.3 million clones, with about 92% observed a single time. The chain couples TRBV27 to TRBJ2-3; no firm D call. The specimen sequenced was naive CD4+ T cells from PBMCs. The subset denotes: CD45RA+ positively selected. The sequence derives from a man aged 18 to 30 in good health. Some clones in this sample may be carry-over from other donors' samples. The CDR3 spells CASSLMGTDTQYF. DNA of the CDR3: TGTGCCAGCAGTTTAATGGGCACAGATACGCAGTATTTT.